Given below is one T cell receptor (beta chain) in context. No antigen is known for it. Unique molecular identifiers were used in preparing the TCRbeta library. From the PCR reads, TCRdb called clonotypes with MiXCR, one entry per CDR3 protein. The sample contains some 150,000 distinct CDR3 sequences, about 9% of which appear only once. This sample was taken from a study of T-cell reconstitution after alpha-beta-depleted transplantation in children. Study conclusions and caveats: The high TCRbeta diversity at day 60 in some patients came from surviving recipient T cells and thymic progenitors. After transplant, at about two months, alpha-beta T cells were reportedly derived from several hundred expanded graft clones. The authors attributed T-cell counts and diversity one year after transplant mostly to newly produced T cells.

Germline V gene lookup returns CDR1 SGHVS and CDR2 FNYEAQ. The V segment lost 6 bases and the J segment 13 bases; nucleotides outside the gene matches: 11. CDR3 length: 12 residues. The chain joins TRBV7-6 to TRBJ1-1; the match to TRBD1 covers 7 bases. The sequence was obtained from a female patient aged 2 to 10 who had a stem cell transplant for congenital amegakaryocytic thrombocytopenia, so the T cells may come from the graft donor. Here the sequenced sample was PBMCs, mostly from graft donor cells, taken 180 days after TCRalphabeta/CD19-depleted stem cell transplant. The CDR3 protein is CASSPDRVGVFF. CDR3 bases: TGTGCCAGCAGTCCCGACAGGGTCGGTGTTTTCTTT.